This T cell receptor beta chain stems from a study of T cells in Graves' hyperthyroidism and ophthalmopathy (dated by TCRdb to about 2019). A note on the overall study: To identify distinguishing TCR V-J signatures, a discovery cohort of about 100 patients was used, comprising 43 with Graves' ophthalmopathy and under 60 with stable Graves' hyperthyroidism. Whether ophthalmopathy could be predicted prospectively was tested in an independent validation cohort made up of about 20 hyperthyroidism patients plus 17 patients who later progressed to ophthalmopathy. The 100 or so discovery patients were divided at random into training and test sets in a 7:3 ratio. The study also compared thyroid tissue and blood T-cell repertoires from about six Graves' hyperthyroidism patients. Following sampling, methimazole starting at 30 mg daily was given to hyperthyroidism patients, and high-dose intravenous methylprednisolone was given to ophthalmopathy patients. TCR Vbeta CDR3 sequencing of 135 peripheral blood samples (approximately 44 ophthalmopathy, around 80 hyperthyroidism and roughly 17 progressor patients) is reported in the paper.

Amplification of TCR beta CDR3 regions was carried out from RNA transcripts. A first-round RT-PCR of the TCR CDR3 used the HTBI primer set with the Qiagen OneStep RT-PCR kit. Libraries were constructed in a second round of multiplex PCR, after which size selection and purification were performed. Paired-end sequencing of the libraries was performed with 100 bp reads on an Illumina HiSeq2000. For the original study's pipeline: SOAPnuke was used to process the raw data, with reads discarded if the reads contained adapters or uncalled bases, had a mean Phred below 15, or lacked an exact constant-primer or identifier match. COPE v1.2.5 was used to merge high-quality paired reads, and clonotypes were defined as unique nucleotide sequences. Clonotypes were aligned to IMGT TRBV, TRBD and TRBJ reference segments using MiTCR v1.1. The analysis included only V-J combinations with a frequency above 0.0001, which together covered 99.2% of the repertoires. A TCS score was defined as the ratio of F50 (clonal expansion) to E x V (chaos), with BLOSUM62-based TCRdist applied between CDR3 peptides within each V-J. Welch's t-statistics and random forest reduced 500 to 650 V-J features to roughly 13, which were used in a naive Bayes classifier (R e1071). The similarity between thyroid and blood repertoires was quantified using the Morisita-Horn index. TCRdb reanalyzed the raw reads on its own, using fastp at Q25 for trimming and MiXCR for clone calling, and kept in-frame beta chains. For every CDR3 protein sequence, its rows merge into one entry that carries the most common genes and DNA. These V and J calls rely on TCRdb rather than the paper's analysis. The sample contains approximately 700,000 distinct CDR3 sequences, about 45% of them found a single time. 7% to 7.5% of the sample is in the top ten clones.

A word on this clonotype: What antigen it recognizes has not been identified. Nothing much larger sits one base from this clone, and base qualities are not available.

The study excluded patients with uncontrolled infections, other autoimmune diseases, pregnancy or lactation. Clinical symptoms, serum thyroxine and TRAb, thyroid ultrasound, and orbital computed tomography formed the basis for the diagnoses. Total RNA was extracted using Trizol reagent, and RNA quality was assessed on an Agilent 2100 Bioanalyzer. Unmatched junction bases come to 4, with V trimmed by 5 bases and J by 3 bases. The CDR3, cysteine through phenylalanine, is 15 amino acids long. Just the 45-base CDR3 DNA is kept, in frame starting at base 1. In the germline V gene (reference sequence), CDR1 corresponds to LNHDA and CDR2 to SQIVND. What the work shows at the level of the full study, not this receptor alone: Most expanded thyroid clonotypes (frequency above 0.001) were also detected in blood, suggesting blood repertoires may reflect thyroid immune responses. Sample size was not statistically predetermined, and investigators were not blinded to group allocation. In cross-validation, a model built on a 13 V-J signature told ophthalmopathy apart from stable hyperthyroidism with 87.88% sensitivity and about 81% specificity, and in testing the same model reached 80%/75%. In validation, the model predicted progression to ophthalmopathy a median of about 5.9 months before onset, with about 70% sensitivity and roughly 79% specificity.

The source of this sequence is an adult man with Graves' disease, either hyperthyroidism or ophthalmopathy (not recorded which). The V and J genes are TRBV19 and TRBJ2-7, and TRBD2 aligns with 13 junction nucleotides. Sample: peripheral blood or thyroid tissue (not recorded which). CDR3 protein: CASSGGTSGDYEQYF. DNA sequence: TGTGCCAGTAGTGGGGGGACTAGCGGGGACTACGAGCAGTACTTC.